This TCR beta chain comes out of a study of human thymus T cells (dated by TCRdb to about 2020). Background on the whole study: The study described the TCR alpha and beta repertoires in fewer than 10 infant thymus samples and four matching peripheral blood samples. Donor ages ranging from roughly 6 to 244 days were recorded, and over 5 male and a couple of female infants were included in the cohort.

On this clone: No antigen is known for it. Nothing much larger sits one base from this clone, and base qualities are not available.

Beyond this particular receptor, the publication reports: On average, thymus samples gave around 880,000 unique TCRB clonotypes, whereas blood samples gave 80,000 to 85,000. V and J gene segment usage appeared biased in both thymic and peripheral blood repertoires. Highly overlapping thymic TCR repertoires among unrelated individuals were reported in the related research.

The junction carries 14 bases between V and J, which are trimmed by 1 base and 1 base respectively. The germline V gene supplies CDR1 LGHNA and CDR2 YSLEER. From cysteine to phenylalanine, the CDR3 is 17 amino acids long. CDR3 DNA is the only sequence kept; it has 51 bases, read in frame from the first base. Thymus tissue was collected as surgical resects that were removed during corrective cardiac surgery. Donors were immunologically healthy infants undergoing open corrective cardiac surgery for congenital heart defects in Finland. Thymocytes were released mechanically from tissue and stored at -70 °C as pellets of roughly 8.5-32 million cells. A QIAsymphony instrument was used to extract genomic DNA from frozen cell pellets. TCRB and TCRAD loci were amplified from a standardized quantity of quality-controlled genomic DNA using the immunoSEQ multiplex PCR assay. The amplicons covered the V(D)J region and were long enough to include the CDR3 and to identify the V and J genes. Through the commercial immunoSEQ service, the amplicons were sequenced on an Illumina platform. Turning to the authors' computational methods: Primer bias and sequencing errors were corrected as previously described, and TCRAD and TCRB definitions were based on the IMGT database. Analysis of the repertoires was done with immunoSEQ Analyzer 3.0 and VDJTools and included basic statistics, V/J segment usage, diversity estimates, rarefaction and pairwise overlap. Diversity was estimated with Chao1, ChaoE, Efron-Thisted, Shannon and inverse Simpson indices, and also on datasets down-sampled to the smallest sample. For repertoire overlap, CDR3 nucleotide sequence, V gene and J gene had to match strictly, and clustering was done by Jaccard-based multidimensional scaling. The immuneACCESS repertoire file appears here via TCRdb, limited to in-frame rearrangements. These files lack a portion of the clones; in checked studies, under half of the deficit traces to unresolved V genes, and the cause of the others is not known. V and J calls and clone size are copied from that table; D and trimming were computed from the DNA. A total of about 120,000 clones appear in this sample, around 95% of them only once. In total, the top ten clones hold under 0.025% of the sample.

The sample was thymus tissue. Recombination linked TRBV4-3 to TRBJ2-4, with the D gene not confidently named. The sequence was collected from a boy under two years old with a congenital heart defect but otherwise immunologically healthy. At the DNA level, the sequence is TGCGCCAGCAGCCAAGGCGGCCGATCTGGGGCCAAAAACATTCAGTACTTC. Its protein reads: CASSQGGRSGAKNIQYF.